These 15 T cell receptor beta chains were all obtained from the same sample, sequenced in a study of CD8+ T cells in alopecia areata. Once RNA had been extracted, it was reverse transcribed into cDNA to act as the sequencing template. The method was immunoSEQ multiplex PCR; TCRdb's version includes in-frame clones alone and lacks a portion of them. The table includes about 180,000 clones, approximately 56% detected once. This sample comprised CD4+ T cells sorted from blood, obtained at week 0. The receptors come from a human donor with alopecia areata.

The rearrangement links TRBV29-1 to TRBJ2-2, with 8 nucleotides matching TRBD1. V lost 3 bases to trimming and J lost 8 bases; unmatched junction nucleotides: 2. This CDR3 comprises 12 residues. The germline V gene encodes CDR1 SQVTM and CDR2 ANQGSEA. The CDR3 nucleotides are TGCAGCGTTGACCAGGGGGCTGGGGAGCTGTTTTTT. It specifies CSVDQGAGELFF.

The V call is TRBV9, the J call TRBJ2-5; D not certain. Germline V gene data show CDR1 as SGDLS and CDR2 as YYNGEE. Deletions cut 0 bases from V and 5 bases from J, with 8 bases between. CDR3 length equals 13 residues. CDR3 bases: TGTGCCAGCAGCGTAGATCAGCGCGAGACCCAGTACTTC. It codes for CASSVDQRETQYF.

The CDR3 DNA reads as TGCGCCAGCAGCTTGGTGCAGGGCCTGGGTGAATTGGGCACAGATACGCAGTATTTT. This encodes CASSLVQGLGELGTDTQYF. The V gene is TRBV5-1, the J gene TRBJ2-3, with a weak D call TRBD1 (5 bases). V was shortened by 0 bases and J by 1 base, with 21 bases between the two germline ends. The length of the CDR3 is 19 residues. The germline V gene has CDR1 SGHRS and CDR2 YFSETQ.

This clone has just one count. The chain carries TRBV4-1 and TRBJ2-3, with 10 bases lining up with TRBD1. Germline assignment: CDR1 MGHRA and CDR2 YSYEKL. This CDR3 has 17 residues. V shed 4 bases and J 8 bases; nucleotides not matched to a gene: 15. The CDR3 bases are TGCGCCAGCAGCCGCGCGATGAGGGGGACAGGGGTGGGTACGCAGTATTTT. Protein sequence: CASSRAMRGTGVGTQYF.

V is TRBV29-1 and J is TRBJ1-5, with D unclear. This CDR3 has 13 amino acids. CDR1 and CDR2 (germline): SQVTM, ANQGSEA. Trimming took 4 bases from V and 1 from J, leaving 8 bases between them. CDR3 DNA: TGCAGCGTTGTGGAAGACAGCAATCAGCCCCAGCATTTT. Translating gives CSVVEDSNQPQHF.

The CDR3, as DNA: TGTGCCAGCAGTGGAGGAAATACGCAGTATTTT. It encodes CASSGGNTQYF. The V gene is TRBV2, the J gene TRBJ2-3; unclear D gene. The CDR3 is made up of 11 amino acids. The germline V gene has CDR1 SNHLY and CDR2 FYNNEI. Trimming stripped 4 bases from V and 7 bases from J, with 6 bases between.

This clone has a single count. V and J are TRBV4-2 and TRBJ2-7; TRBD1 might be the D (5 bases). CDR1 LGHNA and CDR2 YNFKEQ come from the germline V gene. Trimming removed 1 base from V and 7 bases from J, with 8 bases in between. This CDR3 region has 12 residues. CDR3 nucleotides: TGTGCCAGCAGCCAAGTTCAGGGTGAGCAGTACTTC. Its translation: CASSQVQGEQYF.

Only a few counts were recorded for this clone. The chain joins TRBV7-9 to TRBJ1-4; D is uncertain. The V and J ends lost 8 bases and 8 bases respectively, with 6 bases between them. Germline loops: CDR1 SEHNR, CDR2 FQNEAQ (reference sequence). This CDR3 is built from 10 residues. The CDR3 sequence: CASAQEKLFF. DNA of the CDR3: TGTGCCAGCGCGCAGGAAAAACTGTTTTTT.

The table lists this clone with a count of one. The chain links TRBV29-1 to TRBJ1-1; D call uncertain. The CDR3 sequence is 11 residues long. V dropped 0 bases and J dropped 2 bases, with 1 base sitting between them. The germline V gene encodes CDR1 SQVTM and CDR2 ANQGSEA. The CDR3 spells CSVEDNTEAFF. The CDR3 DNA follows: TGCAGCGTTGAAGACAACACTGAAGCTTTCTTT.

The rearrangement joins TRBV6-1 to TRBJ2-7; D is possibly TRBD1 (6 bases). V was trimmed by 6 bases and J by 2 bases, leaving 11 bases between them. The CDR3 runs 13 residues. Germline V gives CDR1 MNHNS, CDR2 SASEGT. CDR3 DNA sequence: TGTGCCAGCAGACCCAGGGGCACCTACGAGCAGTACTTC. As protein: CASRPRGTYEQYF.

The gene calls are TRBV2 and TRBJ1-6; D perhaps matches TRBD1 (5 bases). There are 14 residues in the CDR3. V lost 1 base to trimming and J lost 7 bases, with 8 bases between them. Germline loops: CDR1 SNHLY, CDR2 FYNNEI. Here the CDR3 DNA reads TGTGCCAGCAGTGAAGGTGACAGAAATTCACCCCTCCACTTT. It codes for CASSEGDRNSPLHF.

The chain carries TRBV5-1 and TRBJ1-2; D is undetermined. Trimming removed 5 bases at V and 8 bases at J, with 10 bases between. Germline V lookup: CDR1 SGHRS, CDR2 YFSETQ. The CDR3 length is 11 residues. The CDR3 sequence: CASSSQVGYTF. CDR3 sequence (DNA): TGCGCCAGCAGTAGCCAGGTCGGCTACACCTTC.

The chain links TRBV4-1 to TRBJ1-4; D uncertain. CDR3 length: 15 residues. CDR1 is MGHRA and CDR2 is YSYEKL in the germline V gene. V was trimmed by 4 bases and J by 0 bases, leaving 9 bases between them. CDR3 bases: TGCGCCAGCAGCCGAGGTCGCTCAACTAATGAAAAACTGTTTTTT. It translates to CASSRGRSTNEKLFF.

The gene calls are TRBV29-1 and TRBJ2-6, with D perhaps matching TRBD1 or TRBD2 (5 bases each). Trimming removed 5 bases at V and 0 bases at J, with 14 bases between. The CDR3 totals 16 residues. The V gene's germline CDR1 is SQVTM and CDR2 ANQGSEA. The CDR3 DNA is TGCAGCGTTCAGGGACGCTCATACTCTGGGGCCAACGTCCTGACTTTC. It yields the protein CSVQGRSYSGANVLTF.

The CDR3 here is CSVVDWAEAFF. The DNA of the CDR3 is TGCAGCGTAGTGGACTGGGCTGAAGCTTTCTTT. V is TRBV29-1 and J is TRBJ1-1, with D unclear. V dropped 6 bases and J dropped 6 bases, with 11 bases sitting between them. From germline, CDR1 is SQVTM and CDR2 ANQGSEA. The CDR3 totals 11 residues. Drawing the rest from reference TRBV29-1 and TRBJ1-1, the complete variable domain is SAVISQKPSRDICQRGTSLTIQCQVDSQVTMMFWYRQQPGQSLTLIATANQGSEATYESGFVIDKFPISRPNLTFSTLTVSNMSPEDSSIYLCSVVDWAEAFFGQGTRLTVV.